This T cell receptor beta chain emerged from a study of identical twins (dated by TCRdb to about 2016). Describing the broader study: The study deep-sequenced TCR alpha and beta repertoires from monozygotic twins, unrelated adults of various ages and cord blood to test whether fetal clonotypes persist. To rule out contamination, the twin experiments were replicated at different times with different library preparation protocols. Study-wide findings and limitations: A weaker excess of twin sharing was found in beta out-of-frame sequences because the signal-to-noise ratio was lowered by fewer shared sequences. Out-of-frame TCR alpha sharing in monozygotic twins was systematically underestimated by recombination models, whereas sharing between unrelated individuals was in agreement with the recombination models. Compared with coincidental sharing between unrelated individuals, an excess of low generation-probability sequences was observed among out-of-frame TCR alpha sequences shared between twins. Zero-insertion analyses could be partly confounded by invariant T cells such as MAIT and iNKT, although diverse VJ usage argued against such confounding for most clonotypes. Because the same donors could not be followed over many years, the conclusions relied on cross-sectional statistical analysis. Abundant cord blood beta clonotypes carried fewer insertions; young adult naive repertoires showed a weaker similar trend, while memory repertoires showed none.

Library preparation was by 5' RACE. Sequencing was performed on an Illumina HiSeq 2000. Template switching introduced a universal primer binding site; the final cDNA contained a unique molecular identifier, enabling accurate counting of TCR cDNA molecules. Specific primers in the conserved constant-segment region were used to synthesize first-strand cDNA for the TCR alpha and beta chains. To control for contamination, every cDNA library was double barcoded, receiving both a SMART-Mk sample barcode and Illumina barcodes. TruSeq adapter sequences, together with Illumina sample barcodes, were added in two successive PCR steps. The Illumina HiSeq platform was used with custom primers to sequence TCR alpha and beta cDNA libraries. The study's own analysis went as follows. MiGEC was used to process raw reads and extract unique molecular identifiers, and MiXCR was used to find CDR3 positions. For each individual, recombination models were inferred using an EM algorithm with the repgenHMM and IGoR tools. Shared clonotypes were analyzed with the tcR package in R, and sharing was normalized by the product of cloneset sizes. To study raw recombination without the effects of thymic and clonal selection, out-of-frame nonproductive sequences were analyzed. TCRdb handled the public reads itself, with Q25 trimming in fastp and clone calling in MiXCR, and kept productive beta chains. Duplicate CDR3 protein sequences are folded into a single record with the most common DNA and genes. These V and J calls originate from TCRdb's pipeline instead of the authors' own analysis. Counted in this sample were 640,000 or so distinct CDR3 sequences; around 6% of them appeared once. Around 2% of the sample belongs to the ten largest clones.

Every donor in the study was a healthy Caucasian. Three unrelated non-twin adults were also sequenced: a male aged 18 to 30, a male aged 50 to 60 and a female aged 50 to 60. Miltenyi CD45RO+ enrichment and human naive T-cell isolation kits were used to isolate memory (CD45RO+) and naive T cells from PBMC. The CDR3 goes from the cysteine to the phenylalanine over 12 residues. The kept DNA is CDR3 alone, 36 bases in frame from the first base. Relative to germline, V is 2 bases shorter and J is 6 bases shorter, with 8 bases between their ends. This clonotype was recorded at least ten times. Its antigen target is currently unknown. No per-base quality is available; no much larger clone lies one base away.

The TCR comes from a man aged 18 to 30 in good health. Sequences were obtained from naive T cells sorted from blood. According to the study, the label for this sample's cell subset or site signals: cells isolated with a human naive T-cell isolation kit. The chain joins TRBV12-3 or TRBV12-4 to TRBJ2-7; a confident D gene designation cannot be given. This receptor has the CDR3 CASSLPGFEQYF. In nucleotide form, the sequence is TGTGCCAGCAGTTTACCGGGTTTCGAGCAGTACTTC.